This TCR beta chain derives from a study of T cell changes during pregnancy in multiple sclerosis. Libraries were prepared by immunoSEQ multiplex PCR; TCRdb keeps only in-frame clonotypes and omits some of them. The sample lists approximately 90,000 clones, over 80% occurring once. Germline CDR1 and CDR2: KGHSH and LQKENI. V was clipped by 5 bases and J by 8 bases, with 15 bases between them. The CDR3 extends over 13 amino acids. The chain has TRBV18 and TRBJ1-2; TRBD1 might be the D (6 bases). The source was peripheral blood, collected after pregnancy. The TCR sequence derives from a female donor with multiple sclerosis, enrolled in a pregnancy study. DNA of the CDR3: TGTGCCAGCTCAACCGGACAGACGAGGGGCTACACCTTC. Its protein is CASSTGQTRGYTF.